The 31 T cell receptor beta chains below were found in one sample sequenced in a study of T cell repertoires in cytomegalovirus infection. TCRdb re-called the reads through MiXCR, storing one row per CDR3 protein. The table includes hundreds of thousands of distinct CDR3 sequences, around 32% detected once. The material sequenced was PBMCs. The source is a human donor in good health (CMV status not recorded). Some clones in this sample may be carry-over from other donors' samples.

V gene TRBV20-1 combines with J gene TRBJ2-2; a weak D match, TRBD2 (6 bases). Trimming cost V 1 base and J 3 bases, with 18 bases left between them. Germline CDR1 is DFQATT and CDR2 is SNEGSKA (reference sequence). CDR3 length equals 17 residues. In DNA form, the CDR3 reads TGCAGTGCTAGAGGAGTTAATCGGGGGATTGACACCGGGGAGCTGTTTTTT. As protein: CSARGVNRGIDTGELFF.

V is TRBV28 and J is TRBJ1-2; 8 bases line up with TRBD1. The ends lost 4 bases at V and 4 bases at J; junction bases unmatched: 5. The germline V gene encodes CDR1 MDHEN and CDR2 SYDVKM. This CDR3 is built from 14 residues. The DNA for the CDR3 is TGTGCCAGCAGTTCGGACAGGGCGGTCTATGGCTACACCTTC. Protein: CASSSDRAVYGYTF.

On this clonotype itself: Its ends do not fully match the called genes, so a read error is possible. The rearrangement joins TRBV7-2 to TRBJ1-6; a weak D match, TRBD1 (5 bases). CDR3 length equals 15 residues. Germline-derived CDR1 and CDR2 are SGHTA and FQGNSA. In DNA, the CDR3 is TGTGACAGCAGCAACACAGGAAGGGTAAATTCACCCCTCCAATTT. This gives the protein CDSSNTGRVNSPLQF.

This clonotype appeared a few times. CDR3 sequence reads: CASSSPRAHQYF. The CDR3 nucleotides are TGTGCCAGCAGTTCCCCGAGGGCCCATCAGTACTTC. V usage is TRBV25-1 and J usage is TRBJ2-4; a weak D match, TRBD2 (5 bases). The CDR3 is made up of 12 amino acids. Trimming took 5 bases from V and 12 from J, leaving 14 bases between them. In germline, CDR1 is MGHDK, CDR2 SYGVNS.

This clonotype was observed a handful of times. CDR3 DNA: TGTGCCAGCAGTTTCGGGTTCCAGGGGCGCACCGGGGAGCTGTTTTTT. The encoded protein is CASSFGFQGRTGELFF. The chain joins TRBV12-3 or TRBV12-4 to TRBJ2-2; possible D gene TRBD1, 6 bases. The CDR3 runs to 16 residues. V was trimmed by 3 bases and J by 4 bases, leaving 15 bases between them.

This clonotype was detected only a few times. The V gene is TRBV15, the J gene TRBJ2-5; 9 nucleotides align to TRBD2. V was pared by 1 base and J by 5 bases, with 8 bases of the junction left unmatched. The CDR3 extends over 16 amino acids. Germline CDR1 reads LNHNV; CDR2 reads YYDKDF (reference sequence). The DNA for the CDR3 is TGTGCCACCAGCAGAGTTGCGGGGGGGCCGGGGGAGACCCAGTACTTC. Translating gives CATSRVAGGPGETQYF.

As to this clonotype: A read error is likely, as this CDR3 ends without the conserved phenylalanine or tryptophan. The rearrangement joins TRBV7-2 to TRBJ1-6, with D unresolved. V lost 0 bases to trimming and J lost 7 bases, with 10 bases between them. Germline assignment: CDR1 SGHTA and CDR2 FQGNSA. This CDR3 contains 15 residues. CDR3 sequence reads: CASSLANRANSPLHY. The CDR3 region has the DNA TGTGCCAGCAGCTTAGCCAATAGGGCCAATTCACCCCTCCACTAT.

This clonotype was recorded many times. This chain links TRBV7-9 with TRBJ1-2, with 8 bases matching TRBD1. J lost 5 bases, V lost 5 bases, and 19 bases had no gene match. Germline V gene sequence: CDR1 SEHNR, CDR2 FQNEAQ (reference sequence). This CDR3 comprises 18 residues. The CDR3 DNA is TGTGCCAGCAGCCCGCGAGAGGGACAGGCGGCGTTCCGGTATGGCTACACCTTC. Its translation: CASSPREGQAAFRYGYTF.

This clonotype has a count of ten or more. The chain has TRBV7-8 and TRBJ1-4; possible D gene TRBD1, 6 bases. The length of the CDR3 is 14 residues. Germline-derived CDR1 and CDR2 are SGHVS and FQNEAQ. Trimming took off 5 bases at V and 5 bases at J, with 12 bases between the two ends. The CDR3 DNA sequence: TGTGCCAGCAGCCCCGGGACATCAAATGAAAAACTGTTTTTT. Amino acids: CASSPGTSNEKLFF.

This clonotype was detected only a few times. The chain has TRBV7-6 and TRBJ1-6; TRBD1 matches 8 bases. Germline CDR1 and CDR2: SGHVS and FNYEAQ. The CDR3 is 16 amino acids. The V segment lost 1 base and the J segment 10 bases; nucleotides outside the gene matches: 9. The CDR3 protein is CASSLEGTGWGSPLHF. The DNA of the CDR3 is TGTGCCAGCAGCTTAGAGGGGACAGGATGGGGGTCACCCCTCCACTTT.

Worth noting for this clonotype: A much bigger clone sits one base away, suggesting this may be a read error. The chain links TRBV19 to TRBJ1-5; D is uncertain. The CDR3 spans 13 residues. Germline V gene data show CDR1 as LNHDA and CDR2 as SQIVND (reference sequence). Trimming stripped 3 bases from V and 0 bases from J, with 3 bases between. DNA of the CDR3: TGTGCCAGTAGTATGGATAGCAATCAGCCCCAGCATTTT. Encoded protein: CASSMDSNQPQHF. The variable domain in full, completed from reference TRBV19 and TRBJ1-5, reads DGGITQSPKYLFRKEGQNVTLSCEQNLNHDAMYWYRQDPGQGLRLIYYSQIVNDFQKGDIAEGYSVSREKKESFPLTVTSAQKNPTAFYLCASSMDSNQPQHFGDGTRLSIL.

This clonotype has a single count. The DNA of the CDR3 is TGTGCCAGTAGTATAGGCGCACGGGATACGCAGTATTTT. It specifies CASSIGARDTQYF. The gene calls are TRBV19 and TRBJ2-3; the D is unclear. The CDR3 runs 13 residues. Per the germline V gene, CDR1 is LNHDA and CDR2 is SQIVND (reference sequence). Trimming cost V 1 base and J 6 bases, with 8 bases left between them.

The chain couples TRBV6-5 to TRBJ1-2, with D hard to call. The CDR3 consists of 13 residues. V lost 4 bases to trimming and J lost 2 bases, with 8 bases between them. Germline loops: CDR1 MNHEY, CDR2 SVGAGI. The DNA of the CDR3 is TGTGCCAGCAGTTCTATGGGAAACTATGGCTACACCTTC. As protein: CASSSMGNYGYTF.

This chain uses TRBV20-1 with TRBJ2-7, with D perhaps TRBD2 (6 bases). V was pared by 2 bases and J by 3 bases, with 17 bases between. The CDR3 is made up of 15 amino acids. CDR1 and CDR2 from the germline V gene are DFQATT and SNEGSKA (reference sequence). CDR3 in DNA: TGCAGTGCTAGACGAGGAGGGGAAGGAAACTACGAGCAGTACTTC. It specifies CSARRGGEGNYEQYF.

As regards this clonotype: This sequence may be a read error, since a much larger clone differs from it by one base. The chain has TRBV20-1 and TRBJ1-6; D is unclear. CDR1 DFQATT and CDR2 SNEGSKA come from the germline V gene (reference sequence). There are 12 residues in the CDR3. The CDR3 DNA reads as TGCAGAGCTACCCTTGCGGAGGGACCCCTCCACTTT. Its translation is CRATLAEGPLHF.

The chain joins TRBV7-2 to TRBJ2-1; D gene uncertain. In germline, CDR1 is SGHTA, CDR2 FQGNSA. Trimming took off 5 bases at V and 1 base at J, with 15 bases between the two ends. CDR3 length equals 16 residues. As DNA, the CDR3 is TGTGCCAGCAGCCCCCCCCCCGGCAGGTCCTACAATGAGCAGTTCTTC. This translates into CASSPPPGRSYNEQFF.

The sample holds many counts of this clonotype. The genes are TRBV6-1 and TRBJ2-2; 7 bases line up with TRBD1. The CDR3 totals 14 residues. J was trimmed by 8 bases and V by 4 bases; bases with no gene match: 7. Germline CDR1 is MNHNS and CDR2 is SASEGT. The CDR3 spells CASSARTGAGELFF. The CDR3 nucleotides are TGTGCCAGCAGTGCGCGCACAGGGGCAGGGGAGCTGTTTTTT.

This clonotype appeared a few times. This chain joins TRBV20-1 and TRBJ1-6; D is undetermined. V shed 0 bases and J shed 8 bases, with 5 bases lying between them. This CDR3 region has 12 residues. The germline gives CDR1 DFQATT, CDR2 SNEGSKA (reference sequence). This chain's CDR3 is CSARDRDSPLHF. The CDR3 nucleotides read TGCAGTGCTAGAGATCGGGATTCACCCCTCCACTTT.

This clonotype has a count of ten or more. The chain couples TRBV7-2 to TRBJ1-1, with TRBD1 matching over 9 bases. CDR3 length equals 15 residues. J lost 5 bases, V lost 4 bases, and 8 bases had no gene match. In germline, CDR1 is SGHTA, CDR2 FQGNSA. The CDR3 region has the DNA TGTGCCAGCAGCTCAAGTCCCGGGACAGGGACTGAAGCTTTCTTT. This encodes CASSSSPGTGTEAFF.

The genes are TRBV20-1 and TRBJ1-6; D is possibly TRBD1 (5 bases). CDR3 size: 15 residues. CDR1 and CDR2 from the germline V gene are DFQATT and SNEGSKA (reference sequence). V was trimmed by 5 bases and J by 1 base, leaving 12 bases between them. The CDR3 nucleotides are TGCAGTGCTCGCCCCGAGGGGTCCTATAATTCACCCCTCCACTTT. This gives the protein CSARPEGSYNSPLHF.

The rearrangement joins TRBV7-8 to TRBJ1-2; the D gene is possibly TRBD1 (6 bases). This CDR3 is 11 amino acids long. Between the trimmed V and J ends, which lost 11 bases and 6 bases, there was a span of 13 bases. CDR1 is SGHVS and CDR2 is FQNEAQ in the germline V gene. The CDR3 nucleotides read TGTGCCGGTGGGACACGGGATGGCTACACCTTC. It encodes CAGGTRDGYTF.

This clonotype appeared a few times. The CDR3 reads CASSEALQETQYF. CDR3 bases: TGTGCCAGCAGTGAAGCGCTTCAGGAGACCCAGTACTTC. The chain combines TRBV2 with TRBJ2-5; D gene unclear. In germline, CDR1 is SNHLY, CDR2 FYNNEI. V was trimmed by 0 bases and J by 5 bases, leaving 7 bases between them. The CDR3 extends over 13 amino acids.

A few counts support this clonotype. The rearrangement uses TRBV10-3 and TRBJ2-3, with D tentatively TRBD2 (6 bases). CDR3 size: 14 residues. CDR1 is ENHRY and CDR2 is SYGVKD in the germline V gene. Trimming took off 0 bases at V and 3 bases at J, with 7 bases between the two ends. This CDR3 is CAISESGRTDTQYF. DNA of the CDR3: TGTGCCATCAGTGAGTCGGGGAGGACAGATACGCAGTATTTT.

The genes are TRBV14 and TRBJ1-1; D is possibly TRBD1 (5 bases). The CDR3 has 15 residues. The ends were cut back, 3 bases at V and 1 base at J, with 12 bases in the middle. Germline V gene lookup returns CDR1 SGHDN and CDR2 FVKESK. Here the CDR3 reads CASSQFGGTNTEAFF. The DNA of the CDR3 is TGTGCCAGCAGCCAGTTTGGGGGAACGAACACTGAAGCTTTCTTT.

This clonotype has a count of ten or more. The chain carries TRBV2 and TRBJ2-7, with D possibly being TRBD1 (5 bases). From germline, CDR1 is SNHLY and CDR2 FYNNEI. The CDR3 sequence is 16 residues long. V gave up 4 bases and J gave up 5 bases, with 21 bases separating them. In nucleotides, the CDR3 is TGTGCCAGCAGTGTTCTAAGACGGCAGGGCGACGACGAGCAGTACTTC. Residues: CASSVLRRQGDDEQYF.

This chain uses TRBV6-5 with TRBJ1-1, with 7 nucleotides matching TRBD1. The CDR3 spans 16 residues. Per the germline V gene, CDR1 is MNHEY and CDR2 is SVGAGI. V gave up 6 bases and J gave up 3 bases; unmatched junction bases: 13. For the CDR3, the DNA is TGTGCCAGCAGATTACTCGGCAGGGGGGAGGACACTGAAGCTTTCTTT. It is translated as CASRLLGRGEDTEAFF.

Turning to this clonotype: Its ends do not fully match the called genes, so a read error is possible. V gene TRBV11-3 combines with J gene TRBJ2-1, with a tentative D call TRBD1 (6 bases). The V gene's germline CDR1 is SGHNT and CDR2 YENEEA. The CDR3 consists of 15 residues. The CDR3 coding sequence is TGTGCCAGCAGCCCAGGACAGTCCAACTACAATGATCAGTTCTTC. Its translation: CASSPGQSNYNDQFF.

The chain links TRBV6-8 to TRBJ2-7; 8 bases agree with TRBD1. Germline V lookup: CDR1 MNHGY, CDR2 SAAAGT. This CDR3 has 16 amino acids. With V trimmed by 6 bases and J by 0 bases, 10 bases remained unmatched. Written as DNA, the CDR3 is TGTGCCAGCAGGCACAAGCCAGGGGGCAACTCCTACGAGCAGTACTTC. Protein sequence: CASRHKPGGNSYEQYF.

V usage is TRBV12-3 or TRBV12-4 and J usage is TRBJ2-1, with TRBD2 matching 9 bases. There are 15 residues in the CDR3. J was trimmed by 8 bases and V by 5 bases; bases with no gene match: 10. CDR3 protein: CASSPIPSGADEQFF. Here the CDR3 DNA reads TGTGCCAGCAGTCCTATACCTAGCGGGGCCGATGAGCAGTTCTTC.

This clonotype has ten or more counts. The chain couples TRBV7-2 to TRBJ1-2, with D possibly being TRBD1 (6 bases). The CDR3 sequence is 13 residues long. V lost 1 base, J lost 8 bases, and 11 bases lay in between. Germline V lookup: CDR1 SGHTA, CDR2 FQGNSA. This CDR3 reads CASSLEDSRGYTF. The CDR3 nucleotides read TGTGCCAGCAGCTTAGAGGACAGTAGGGGCTACACCTTC.

This clonotype was detected only a few times. V usage is TRBV7-2 and J usage is TRBJ2-5; 11 bases align to TRBD1. V was pared by 5 bases and J by 5 bases, with 4 bases of the junction left unmatched. CDR1 and CDR2 (germline): SGHTA, FQGNSA. The CDR3 extends over 14 amino acids. The CDR3 DNA sequence: TGTGCCAGCAGCCGGACAGGGGGCGATGAGACCCAGTACTTC. Translating gives CASSRTGGDETQYF.